The clone carrying this T cell receptor (beta chain) occurred many times. The V gene's germline CDR1 is MDHEN and CDR2 SYDVKM. Unmatched junction bases numbered 14, after V lost 3 bases and J lost 3 bases. This CDR3 is 18 amino acids long. There were TCR beta CDR3 regions amplified from RNA transcripts. Carried out on the TCR CDR3, a first-round RT-PCR used the HTBI primer set. From the multiplex PCR reads, TCRdb called clonotypes with MiXCR, one entry per CDR3 protein. The profile shows fewer than 850,000 distinct CDR3 sequences, roughly a sixth of them singletons. Graves' hyperthyroidism was deemed stable absent ophthalmopathy progression within 18 months. The data were obtained in a study of T cells in Graves' hyperthyroidism and ophthalmopathy.

The chain is built from TRBV28 and TRBJ2-1; 7 nucleotides agree with TRBD2. The clonotype originates from a man aged 50 or older with Graves' hyperthyroidism. Sequences were obtained from blood. CDR3 residues: CASSFPSRVGGIYNEQFF. Here the CDR3 DNA reads TGTGCCAGCAGTTTCCCCTCCCGGGTCGGGGGGATCTACAATGAGCAGTTCTTC. The full variable domain, completed using reference TRBV28 and TRBJ2-1, is DVKVTQSSRYLVKRTGEKVFLECVQDMDHENMFWYRQDPGLGLRLIYFSYDVKMKEKGDIPEGYSVSREKKERFSLILESASTNQTSMYLCASSFPSRVGGIYNEQFFGPGTRLTVL.